This TCR beta chain came from a study of cytomegalovirus exposure and HLA in healthy donors. Broader study findings: Later analysis associated a missense DCLRE1C variant with TCR beta V- and J-gene trimming.

There are 17 residues in the CDR3. V lost 5 bases, J lost 0 bases, and 9 bases stayed unmatched. Germline CDR1 is SNHLY and CDR2 is FYNNEI. With regard to this clone: Its target is not known.

Amplification used 60 Vbeta primers and 13 Jbeta primers. The protocol was immunoSEQ multiplex PCR, while the TCRdb copy is restricted to in-frame clones and leaves out a portion. This table holds under 110,000 clones, roughly 82% found once. The chain carries TRBV2 and TRBJ2-2; TRBD1 aligns across 7 bases. The receptor comes from a man between 45 and 60 years old in good health and CMV-seronegative. Sample: PBMCs. The CDR3 here is CASSRRTGRTNTGELFF. The CDR3 coding sequence is TGTGCCAGCAGTCGCCGGACAGGACGGACGAACACCGGGGAGCTGTTTTTT.